This T cell receptor beta chain was retrieved from a study of cytotoxic CD8 clonotypes in ibrutinib-treated CLL. Study-wide results and caveats: Clonality measured at baseline exceeded age-matched healthy donors, tracking circulating CD8+ T-cell counts. Sample timing was unmatched between remission and later-progressing patients; lymph nodes unstudied. Having risen at ibrutinib response, clonality had fallen back toward baseline by progression.

Some clones are missing from TCRdb's copy, which holds only in-frame ones; the method was immunoSEQ multiplex PCR. The table records approximately 200,000 clones, around 72% of them present only once. Concerning this clone itself: Its antigen is still unknown.

Germline V gives CDR1 GTSNPN, CDR2 SVGIG (reference sequence). The V gene lost 6 bases and the J gene lost 2 bases, with 16 bases spanning the gap. The CDR3 consists of 14 residues. The specimen was PBMCs, collected after 24 months of ibrutinib treatment. The gene calls are TRBV30 and TRBJ1-1; D unclear. The TCR was taken from a human donor with chronic lymphocytic leukemia. The CDR3, as DNA: TGTGCCTGCTCCCCGCCACAGACCAACACTGAAGCTTTCTTT. It encodes CACSPPQTNTEAFF.